This is a list of T cell receptor beta chains from one sample in a study of T cell responses to AZD1222 COVID-19 vaccine. Generated by immunoSEQ multiplex PCR, the TCRdb table keeps only in-frame clones and is missing some. The sample has some 160,000 clones, around nine tenths seen once. The sample consisted of peripheral blood, taken on day 0 of AZD1222 vaccination. These receptors were taken from an adult in good health. Each CDR3 is given with its conserved first and last residue. The D gene is left open where the match is weak. Where a row states a size, it is once, few, many or the class of an expanded clone; other rows omit it.

j_gene: TRBJ1-1
abundance: few
d_gene: TRBD1
v_gene: TRBV7-8
CDR3nt: TGTGCCAGCAGCCCAGGGACAGGGGCACATATCACTGAAGCTTTCTTT
CDR3aa: CASSPGTGAHITEAFF

j_gene: TRBJ1-1
abundance: -
d_gene: TRBD1
v_gene: TRBV6-5
CDR3nt: TGTGCCAGCAGTTACGCGGGACAGGGAGTTGAAGCTTTCTTT
CDR3aa: CASSYAGQGVEAFF

j_gene: TRBJ1-2
abundance: -
d_gene: TRBD1
v_gene: TRBV24-1
CDR3nt: TGTGCCACCAGCGCTACAGGGGTGGGCTACACCTTC
CDR3aa: CATSATGVGYTF

j_gene: TRBJ1-4
abundance: -
d_gene: -
v_gene: TRBV27
CDR3nt: TGTGCCAGCAGTCCCGGGCCAGGATTGGAGGAAAAACTGTTTTTT
CDR3aa: CASSPGPGLEEKLFF

j_gene: TRBJ2-3
abundance: -
d_gene: TRBD2
v_gene: TRBV9
CDR3nt: TGTGCCAGCAGACCAGCGGGGGGGGTAGATACGCAGTATTTT
CDR3aa: CASRPAGGVDTQYF

j_gene: TRBJ2-5
abundance: -
d_gene: TRBD1
v_gene: TRBV9
CDR3nt: TGTGCCAGCAGCGCCGGACAGGGAGAAGAGACCCAGTACTTC
CDR3aa: CASSAGQGEETQYF

j_gene: TRBJ1-2
abundance: -
d_gene: -
v_gene: TRBV5-8
CDR3nt: TGTGCCAGCAGCTTGGTGGGGTTCATCGATGGCTACACCTTC
CDR3aa: CASSLVGFIDGYTF

j_gene: TRBJ1-6
abundance: once
d_gene: TRBD1
v_gene: TRBV18
CDR3nt: TGTGCCAGCTCTTCGGACAGGGTGAAAGGTAATTCACCCCTCCACTTT
CDR3aa: CASSSDRVKGNSPLHF

j_gene: TRBJ2-3
abundance: -
d_gene: TRBD1
v_gene: TRBV6-5
CDR3nt: TGTGCCAGCAGTCGGGACAGGGGGACAGATACGCAGTATTTT
CDR3aa: CASSRDRGTDTQYF

j_gene: TRBJ2-1
abundance: -
d_gene: -
v_gene: TRBV7-7
CDR3nt: TGTGCTAGCAGCTTGGGGGCTAGCGGCCACAATGAGCAGTTCTTC
CDR3aa: CASSLGASGHNEQFF

j_gene: TRBJ1-5
abundance: -
d_gene: -
v_gene: TRBV5-1
CDR3nt: TGCGCCAGCAGCTTGAGGTACAATCAGCCCCAGCATTTT
CDR3aa: CASSLRYNQPQHF

j_gene: TRBJ2-4
abundance: -
d_gene: -
v_gene: TRBV27
CDR3nt: TGTGCCAGCAGTACCCGCAGGGGGGGCATTCAGTACTTC
CDR3aa: CASSTRRGGIQYF

j_gene: TRBJ1-3
abundance: -
d_gene: -
v_gene: TRBV19
CDR3nt: TGTGCCAGTAGTACAGGTTCCTCTGGAAACACCATATATTTT
CDR3aa: CASSTGSSGNTIYF

j_gene: TRBJ2-5
abundance: -
d_gene: -
v_gene: TRBV7-7
CDR3nt: TGTGCTAGCAGCACGGGTAATTTGGAGACCCAGTACTTC
CDR3aa: CASSTGNLETQYF

j_gene: TRBJ2-4
abundance: once
d_gene: -
v_gene: TRBV2
CDR3nt: TGTGCCAGCAGGGGGACGGGGAACATTCAGTACTTC
CDR3aa: CASRGTGNIQYF

j_gene: TRBJ2-7
abundance: once
d_gene: -
v_gene: TRBV14
CDR3nt: TGTGCCAGCAGCCAAGAAGGGCTCGAGGGATACTCCTACGAGCAGTACTTC
CDR3aa: CASSQEGLEGYSYEQYF

j_gene: TRBJ1-5
abundance: -
d_gene: -
v_gene: TRBV28
CDR3nt: TGTGCCAGCACCACTGGTCAACGGCCCCAGCATTTT
CDR3aa: CASTTGQRPQHF

j_gene: TRBJ1-1
abundance: -
d_gene: TRBD1
v_gene: TRBV29-1
CDR3nt: TGCAGCGTTAGGGACAGGGGGGCCGGGAACACTGAAGCTTTCTTT
CDR3aa: CSVRDRGAGNTEAFF

j_gene: TRBJ1-5
abundance: -
d_gene: TRBD1
v_gene: TRBV7-2
CDR3nt: TGTGCCAGCAGCTTAGGGGGGAGGGGGCTTCAGCCCCAGCATTTT
CDR3aa: CASSLGGRGLQPQHF

j_gene: TRBJ2-2
abundance: -
d_gene: -
v_gene: TRBV11-3
CDR3nt: TGTGCCAGCAGCTTAGGGCAGGGGAGAACCGGGGAGCTGTTTTTT
CDR3aa: CASSLGQGRTGELFF

j_gene: TRBJ2-7
abundance: -
d_gene: -
v_gene: TRBV5-4
CDR3nt: TGTGCCAGCAGCACAGGACGGAGGTCCTACGAGCAGTACTTC
CDR3aa: CASSTGRRSYEQYF

j_gene: TRBJ1-6
abundance: -
d_gene: TRBD1
v_gene: TRBV3-1/TRBV3-2
CDR3nt: TGTGCCAGCAGCCCTCGGACAGGGTCGAATTCACCCCTCCACTTT
CDR3aa: CASSPRTGSNSPLHF

j_gene: TRBJ2-2
abundance: few
d_gene: -
v_gene: TRBV10-1
CDR3nt: TGCGCCAGCAGTGACGCGAACACCGGGGAGCTGTTTTTT
CDR3aa: CASSDANTGELFF

j_gene: TRBJ2-2
abundance: -
d_gene: TRBD1
v_gene: TRBV18
CDR3nt: TGTGCCAGCTCAACGACAGGGGGCGCACGCGGGGAGCTGTTTTTT
CDR3aa: CASSTTGGARGELFF

j_gene: TRBJ1-4
abundance: -
d_gene: -
v_gene: TRBV6-6
CDR3nt: TGTGCCAGCAGACCGGGACAAAGTAATGAAAAACTGTTTTTT
CDR3aa: CASRPGQSNEKLFF

j_gene: TRBJ2-7
abundance: once
d_gene: -
v_gene: TRBV4-1
CDR3nt: TGCGCCAGCAGCCAAGAGCCGATAACTCTAAGCTCCTACGAGCAGTACTTC
CDR3aa: CASSQEPITLSSYEQYF

j_gene: TRBJ1-6
abundance: -
d_gene: -
v_gene: TRBV11-2
CDR3nt: TGTGCCAGCAGCTCCGTGTCTTTATCACCCCTCCACTTT
CDR3aa: CASSSVSLSPLHF

j_gene: TRBJ2-7
abundance: -
d_gene: -
v_gene: TRBV4-1
CDR3nt: TGCGCCAGCAGCCAAGATCTCCGCTACGAGCAGTACTTC
CDR3aa: CASSQDLRYEQYF

j_gene: TRBJ2-4
abundance: -
d_gene: -
v_gene: TRBV6-2/TRBV6-3
CDR3nt: TGTGCCAGCAGTTACGCTGGGGGCGATGACATTCAGTACTTC
CDR3aa: CASSYAGGDDIQYF

j_gene: TRBJ2-3
abundance: -
d_gene: TRBD2
v_gene: TRBV7-9
CDR3nt: TGTGCCAGCAGCCCCGCCCGGACTAGCGGGGGCCGCACAGATACGCAGTATTTT
CDR3aa: CASSPARTSGGRTDTQYF

j_gene: TRBJ2-2
abundance: -
d_gene: -
v_gene: TRBV5-1
CDR3nt: TGCGCCAGCAACCAACAGGGAACCGGGGAGCTGTTTTTT
CDR3aa: CASNQQGTGELFF

j_gene: TRBJ2-7
abundance: -
d_gene: -
v_gene: TRBV30
CDR3nt: TGTGCCTGGAGTTTAAGGGGGACCTCCCACGAGCAGTACTTC
CDR3aa: CAWSLRGTSHEQYF

j_gene: TRBJ1-5
abundance: -
d_gene: -
v_gene: TRBV6-5
CDR3nt: TGTGCCAGCAGGTCTCATCAGCCCCAGCATTTT
CDR3aa: CASRSHQPQHF

j_gene: TRBJ2-1
abundance: -
d_gene: TRBD2
v_gene: TRBV14
CDR3nt: TGTGCCAGCAGCCCCCTAGCGGGAAGGGTCCTGGGTGAGCAGTTCTTC
CDR3aa: CASSPLAGRVLGEQFF

j_gene: TRBJ1-1
abundance: few
d_gene: -
v_gene: TRBV5-1
CDR3nt: TGCGCCAGCAGCTTGGTTGGCAGGGGAGGGACTGAAGCTTTCTTT
CDR3aa: CASSLVGRGGTEAFF

j_gene: TRBJ1-5
abundance: once
d_gene: TRBD1
v_gene: TRBV7-2
CDR3nt: TGTGCCAGCAGCCTCAGGGGGCAAGGGCAGCCCCAGCATTTT
CDR3aa: CASSLRGQGQPQHF

j_gene: TRBJ1-5
abundance: -
d_gene: -
v_gene: TRBV16
CDR3nt: TGTGCCAGCAGCCAATCGGGTCGTGGAGAGGGCCAGCCCCAGCATTTT
CDR3aa: CASSQSGRGEGQPQHF

j_gene: TRBJ1-6
abundance: -
d_gene: TRBD1
v_gene: TRBV6-5
CDR3nt: TGTGCCAGCAGTCGGGGACAGGGGGTTTCCTCACCCCTCCACTTT
CDR3aa: CASSRGQGVSSPLHF

j_gene: TRBJ2-7
abundance: -
d_gene: -
v_gene: TRBV24-1
CDR3nt: TGTGCCACCAGTGATTCACGGGACACAACCTACGAGCAGTACTTC
CDR3aa: CATSDSRDTTYEQYF

j_gene: TRBJ2-7
abundance: -
d_gene: TRBD1
v_gene: TRBV18
CDR3nt: TGTGCCAGCTCACCACCCGGACAGGGAAGGAGTCCTCTCAGGTCGTACTTC
CDR3aa: CASSPPGQGRSPLRSYF

j_gene: TRBJ2-7
abundance: -
d_gene: TRBD1
v_gene: TRBV6-5
CDR3nt: TGTGCCAGCAGTTACTCGGGACAGGGGAGGAGCGAGCAGTACTTC
CDR3aa: CASSYSGQGRSEQYF

j_gene: TRBJ2-3
abundance: -
d_gene: TRBD1
v_gene: TRBV2
CDR3nt: TGTGCCAGCACCCGGGACAGGGGGAGGGATACGCAGTATTTT
CDR3aa: CASTRDRGRDTQYF

j_gene: TRBJ1-1
abundance: -
d_gene: TRBD1
v_gene: TRBV27
CDR3nt: TGTGCCAGCAGCAATGCAGGGGGCACTGAAGCTTTCTTT
CDR3aa: CASSNAGGTEAFF

j_gene: TRBJ1-1
abundance: -
d_gene: -
v_gene: TRBV7-8
CDR3nt: TGTGCCAGCAGCTTAGCGTCCAGTAGCACTGAAGCTTTCTTT
CDR3aa: CASSLASSSTEAFF

j_gene: TRBJ1-3
abundance: -
d_gene: -
v_gene: TRBV19
CDR3nt: TGTGCCAGCCGGACAGCTCCTGGGTCAGGAAACACCATATATTTT
CDR3aa: CASRTAPGSGNTIYF

j_gene: TRBJ2-1
abundance: -
d_gene: -
v_gene: TRBV9
CDR3nt: TGTGCCAGCAGCGTAGCTCTATGGCAGGGGTTTACGACACACAATGAGCAGTTCTTC
CDR3aa: CASSVALWQGFTTHNEQFF

j_gene: TRBJ1-1
abundance: -
d_gene: TRBD1
v_gene: TRBV6-6
CDR3nt: TGTGCCGGGACAGGAGAGTACATGAACACTGAAGCTTTCTTT
CDR3aa: CAGTGEYMNTEAFF

j_gene: TRBJ1-4
abundance: -
d_gene: -
v_gene: TRBV5-1
CDR3nt: TGCGCCAGCAACTGGGGGGCAACTAATGAAAAACTGTTTTTT
CDR3aa: CASNWGATNEKLFF

j_gene: TRBJ1-1
abundance: -
d_gene: -
v_gene: TRBV19
CDR3nt: TGTGCCAGTAGTAGGCCCCAGCTTATGAACACTGAAGCTTTCTTT
CDR3aa: CASSRPQLMNTEAFF

j_gene: TRBJ2-2
abundance: -
d_gene: -
v_gene: TRBV5-1
CDR3nt: TGCGCCAGCAGCTTGGACAGGTCGACCTACACCGGGGAGCTGTTTTTT
CDR3aa: CASSLDRSTYTGELFF

j_gene: TRBJ1-6
abundance: -
d_gene: -
v_gene: TRBV2
CDR3nt: TGTGCCAGCCGCCCCACCGGACTCGACAGGCGGACGTATAATTCACCCCTCCACTTT
CDR3aa: CASRPTGLDRRTYNSPLHF